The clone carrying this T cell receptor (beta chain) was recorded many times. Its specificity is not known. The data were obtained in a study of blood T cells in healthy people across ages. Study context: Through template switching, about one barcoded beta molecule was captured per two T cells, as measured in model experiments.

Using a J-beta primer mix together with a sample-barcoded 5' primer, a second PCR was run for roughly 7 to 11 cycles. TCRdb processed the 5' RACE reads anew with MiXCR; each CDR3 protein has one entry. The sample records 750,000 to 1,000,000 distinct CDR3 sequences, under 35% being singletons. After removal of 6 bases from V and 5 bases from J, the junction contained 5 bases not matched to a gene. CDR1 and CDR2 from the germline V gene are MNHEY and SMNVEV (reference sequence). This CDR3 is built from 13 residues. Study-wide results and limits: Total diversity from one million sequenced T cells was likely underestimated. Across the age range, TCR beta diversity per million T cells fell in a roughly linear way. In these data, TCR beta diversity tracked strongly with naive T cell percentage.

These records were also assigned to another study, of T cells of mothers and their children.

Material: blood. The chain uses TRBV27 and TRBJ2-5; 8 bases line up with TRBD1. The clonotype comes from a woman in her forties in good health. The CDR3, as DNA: TGTGCCAGCAGACGGACAGGGTTTGAGACCCAGTACTTC. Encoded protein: CASRRTGFETQYF.